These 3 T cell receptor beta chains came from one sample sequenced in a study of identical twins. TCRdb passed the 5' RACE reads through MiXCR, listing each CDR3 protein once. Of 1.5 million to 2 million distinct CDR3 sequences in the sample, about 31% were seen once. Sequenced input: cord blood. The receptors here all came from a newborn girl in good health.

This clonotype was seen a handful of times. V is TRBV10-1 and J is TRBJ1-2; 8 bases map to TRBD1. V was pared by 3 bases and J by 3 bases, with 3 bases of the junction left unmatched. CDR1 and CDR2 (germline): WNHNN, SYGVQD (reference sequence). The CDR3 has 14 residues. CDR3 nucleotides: TGCGCCAGCAGTGATTCGGACAGGGACTATGGCTACACCTTC. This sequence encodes CASSDSDRDYGYTF.

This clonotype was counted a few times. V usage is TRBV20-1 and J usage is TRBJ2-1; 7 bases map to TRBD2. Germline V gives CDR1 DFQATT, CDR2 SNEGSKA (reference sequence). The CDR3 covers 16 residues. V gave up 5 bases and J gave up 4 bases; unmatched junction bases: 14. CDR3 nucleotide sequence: TGCAGTGCTCTAAGCGGGAACGCCATGGGATACAATGAGCAGTTCTTC. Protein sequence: CSALSGNAMGYNEQFF.

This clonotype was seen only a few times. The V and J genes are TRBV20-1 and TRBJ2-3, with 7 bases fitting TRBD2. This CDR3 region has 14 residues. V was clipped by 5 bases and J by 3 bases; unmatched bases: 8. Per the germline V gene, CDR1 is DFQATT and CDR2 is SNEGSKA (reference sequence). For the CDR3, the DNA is TGCAGTGCTGGAGGGAGGGAGGGGACAGATACGCAGTATTTT. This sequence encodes CSAGGREGTDTQYF.